These T cell receptor beta chains were read from a single sample in a study of T cell responses to AZD1222 COVID-19 vaccine. TCRdb's copy holds only in-frame clones and misses some; the assay was immunoSEQ multiplex PCR. The top ten clones hold almost 8.5% of a sample with about 94,000 clones, 85% to 90% of them seen once. The sequenced sample was peripheral blood, obtained on day 0 of AZD1222 vaccination. Every receptor here comes from an adult in good health. Both conserved end residues are part of each CDR3. The D gene is left open where the match is weak. Where a row states a size, it is once, few, many or the class of an expanded clone; other rows omit it.

j_call	d_call	clone_size	v_call	cdr3_nt	cdr3_aa
TRBJ1-1	.	.	TRBV6-6	TGTGCCAGCAGTTACTCGGGCCGGGGTGGGACTGAAGCTTTCTTT	CASSYSGRGGTEAFF
TRBJ2-3	TRBD2	.	TRBV6-1	TGTGCCAGCAGTGCCCAACGGGGGGGCGTCACAGATACGCAGTATTTT	CASSAQRGGVTDTQYF
TRBJ2-1	TRBD2	.	TRBV29-1	TGCAGCGTTGAAAACCCCCCGGTAGCGGGGGACAATGAGAGGCAGTTCTTC	CSVENPPVAGDNERQFF
TRBJ2-2	TRBD1	.	TRBV29-1	TGCAGCGCAAATTCCGGGACAGAAAACACCGGGGAGCTGTTTTTT	CSANSGTENTGELFF
TRBJ2-3	.	.	TRBV19	TGTGCCAGTAGTCCCCGGGACGGGGTGACAGATACGCAGTATTTT	CASSPRDGVTDTQYF
TRBJ1-1	.	.	TRBV5-4	TGTGCCAGCAGCTTGGTTGACCTCCCCACTGAAGCTTTCTTT	CASSLVDLPTEAFF
TRBJ1-4	.	.	TRBV29-1	TGCAGCGTTGCAGGGAGTAATGAAAAACTGTTTTTT	CSVAGSNEKLFF
TRBJ1-5	.	.	TRBV4-1	TGCGCCAGCAGCCAAGATAAAGGTTTAGAGGGCAATCAGCCCCAGCATTTT	CASSQDKGLEGNQPQHF
TRBJ1-1	.	.	TRBV5-1	TGCGCCAGCAGCTGGGGACAGAACACTGAAGCTTTCTTT	CASSWGQNTEAFF
TRBJ1-2	.	few	TRBV5-5	TGTGCCAGCAGCTTCAGTGACTATGGCTACACCTTC	CASSFSDYGYTF
TRBJ2-5	.	.	TRBV6-5	TGTGCCAGCTCCGGTCCGGGGATCCAAGAGACCCAGTACTTC	CASSGPGIQETQYF
TRBJ1-1	.	.	TRBV25-1	TGTGCCAGCAGTGACACACAAAGTGGGTACACTGAAGCTTTCTTT	CASSDTQSGYTEAFF
TRBJ1-3	.	.	TRBV7-2	TGTGCCAGCAGCTTAGTGCGTACCTCTGGAAACACCATATATTTT	CASSLVRTSGNTIYF
TRBJ1-5	.	.	TRBV12-3/TRBV12-4	TGTGCCAGCAGCTTAGAGCCAAATCAGCCCCAGCATTTT	CASSLEPNQPQHF
TRBJ1-1	TRBD1	.	TRBV5-1	TGCGCCAGCAGCGCCAGAGGACAGGGAGATGAAGCTTTCTTT	CASSARGQGDEAFF
TRBJ2-3	.	.	TRBV7-2	TGTGCCAGCAGCCTCTCCACAGATACGCAGTATTTT	CASSLSTDTQYF
TRBJ1-2	.	.	TRBV7-2	TGTGCCAGCAGCTTAGCAAGGGACGTCGCTATTCTCTATGGCTACACCTTC	CASSLARDVAILYGYTF
TRBJ2-7	TRBD2	.	TRBV4-1	TGCGCCAGCAGCCAAGCTAGCGGGGGATCCCCCTACGAGCAGTACTTC	CASSQASGGSPYEQYF
TRBJ1-6	.	.	TRBV4-1	TGCGCCAGCAGCCAAGGATTGGTTCAGAGTTCACCCCTCCACTTT	CASSQGLVQSSPLHF
TRBJ2-7	.	.	TRBV3-1/TRBV3-2	TGTGCCAGCAGCCTCCTGGGCACGCAGTACTTC	CASSLLGTQYF